This T cell receptor (beta chain) was obtained from a study of T-cell memory formation after mild COVID-19. Study outcomes and limitations: Unconfirmed was the SARS-CoV-2 specificity of second-wave clones that peaked on day 37. The finding that pre-infection memory included some responding clones suggested that cross-reactive memory joined. Contracting CD4+ clones lay largely in CM and EM, with CD8+ ones residing in EMRA.

It was 5'RACE with constant-segment primers that produced the TCR alpha and TCR beta cDNA libraries, which carried sample barcodes and UMIs. MiXCR, applied by TCRdb to the 5' RACE reads, yields one record per CDR3 protein. The top ten hold about 22% of the sample, which has about 390,000 distinct CDR3 sequences, about 17% seen once. Ten or more counts support this clonotype. Its antigen is unknown. The origin of this receptor is a man between 18 and 35 years old who had mild COVID-19 (a few samples of this study predate the infection). Cell type and time point are not known. Sequenced sample: PBMCs or a T cell subset sorted from them (not recorded which).

This CDR3 reads CASSLGQGVYNEQFF. The CDR3 DNA is TGTGCCAGCAGCTTGGGACAGGGGGTCTACAATGAGCAGTTCTTC. The chain combines TRBV7-9 with TRBJ2-1; 11 bases are a match to TRBD1. The J segment lost 3 bases and the V segment lost 3 bases, leaving 1 base of the junction unmatched. CDR1 SEHNR and CDR2 FQNEAQ come from the germline V gene (reference sequence). CDR3 size: 15 residues.